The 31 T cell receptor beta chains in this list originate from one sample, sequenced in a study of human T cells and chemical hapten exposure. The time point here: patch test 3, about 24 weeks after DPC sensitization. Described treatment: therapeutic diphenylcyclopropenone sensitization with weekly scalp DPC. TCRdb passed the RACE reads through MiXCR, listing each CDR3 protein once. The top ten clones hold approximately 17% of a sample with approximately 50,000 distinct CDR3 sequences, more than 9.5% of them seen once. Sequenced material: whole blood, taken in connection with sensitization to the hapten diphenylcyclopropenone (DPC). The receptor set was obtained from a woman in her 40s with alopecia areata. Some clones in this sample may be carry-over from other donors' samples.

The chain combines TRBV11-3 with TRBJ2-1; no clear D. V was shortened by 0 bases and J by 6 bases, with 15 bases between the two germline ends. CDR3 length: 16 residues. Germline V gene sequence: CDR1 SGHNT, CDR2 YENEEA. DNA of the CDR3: TGTGCCAGCAGCTTAGATCACGGGCCTTCGGGCAATGAGCAGTTCTTC. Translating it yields CASSLDHGPSGNEQFF.

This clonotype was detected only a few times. For the CDR3, the DNA is TGTGCCAGCAGCCGTAACAGGGTAAATCGGGGTTACACCTTC. This gives the protein CASSRNRVNRGYTF. The chain uses TRBV3-1 and TRBJ1-2; D possibly corresponds to TRBD1 (6 bases). Trimming stripped 4 bases from V and 11 bases from J, with 20 bases between. This CDR3 has 14 amino acids. Germline V gene lookup returns CDR1 LGHDT and CDR2 YNNKEL (reference sequence).

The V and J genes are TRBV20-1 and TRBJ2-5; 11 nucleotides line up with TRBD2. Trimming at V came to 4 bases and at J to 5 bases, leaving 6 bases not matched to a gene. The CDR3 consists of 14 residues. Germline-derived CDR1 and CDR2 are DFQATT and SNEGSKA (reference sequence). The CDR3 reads CSAIAGGPKETQYF. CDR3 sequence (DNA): TGCAGTGCTATAGCGGGGGGGCCGAAGGAGACCCAGTACTTC.

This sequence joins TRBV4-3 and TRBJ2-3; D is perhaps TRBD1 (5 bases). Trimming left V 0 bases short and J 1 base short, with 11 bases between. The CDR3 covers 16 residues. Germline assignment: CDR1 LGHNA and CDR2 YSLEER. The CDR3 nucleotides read TGCGCCAGCAGCCAAGATTTAGGACACCGCACAGATACGCAGTATTTT. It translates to CASSQDLGHRTDTQYF.

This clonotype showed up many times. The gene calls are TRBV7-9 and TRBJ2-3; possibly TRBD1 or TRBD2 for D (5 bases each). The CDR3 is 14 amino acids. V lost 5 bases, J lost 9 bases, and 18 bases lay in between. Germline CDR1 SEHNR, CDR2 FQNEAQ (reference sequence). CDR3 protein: CASSGDGARWTQYF. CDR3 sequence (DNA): TGTGCCAGCAGCGGGGACGGCGCACGGTGGACGCAGTATTTT.

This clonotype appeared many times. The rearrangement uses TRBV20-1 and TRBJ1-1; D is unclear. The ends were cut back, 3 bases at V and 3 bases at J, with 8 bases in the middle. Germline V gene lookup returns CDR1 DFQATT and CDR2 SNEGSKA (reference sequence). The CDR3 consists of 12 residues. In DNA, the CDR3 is TGCAGTGCTAGGGCTGGGGACACTGAAGCTTTCTTT. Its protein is CSARAGDTEAFF.

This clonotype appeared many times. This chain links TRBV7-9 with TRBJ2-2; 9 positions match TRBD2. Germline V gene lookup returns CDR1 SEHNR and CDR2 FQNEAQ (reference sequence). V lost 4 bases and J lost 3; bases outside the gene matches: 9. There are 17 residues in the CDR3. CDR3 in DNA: TGTGCCAGCAGCTCCTCTCTAGCGGGGCGGGACACCGGGGAGCTGTTTTTT. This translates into CASSSSLAGRDTGELFF.

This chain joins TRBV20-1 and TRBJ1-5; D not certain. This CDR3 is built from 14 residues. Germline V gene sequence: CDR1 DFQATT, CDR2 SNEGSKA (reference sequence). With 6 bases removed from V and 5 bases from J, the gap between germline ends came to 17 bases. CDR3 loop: CSAVASSNDQPQHF. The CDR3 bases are TGCAGTGCAGTCGCGTCCTCAAACGATCAGCCCCAGCATTTT.

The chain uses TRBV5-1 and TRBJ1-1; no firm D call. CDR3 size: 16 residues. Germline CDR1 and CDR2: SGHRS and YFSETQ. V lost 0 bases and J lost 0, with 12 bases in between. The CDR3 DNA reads TGCGCCAGCAGCTTGGGCGGACTATCCTTGAACACTGAAGCTTTCTTT. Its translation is CASSLGGLSLNTEAFF.

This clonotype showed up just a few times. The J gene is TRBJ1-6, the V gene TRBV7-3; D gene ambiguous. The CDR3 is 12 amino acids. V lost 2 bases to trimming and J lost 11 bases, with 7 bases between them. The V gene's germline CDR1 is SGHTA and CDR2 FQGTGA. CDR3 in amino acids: CASSLPEAPLHF. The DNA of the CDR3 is TGTGCCAGCAGCTTACCCGAGGCACCCCTCCACTTT.

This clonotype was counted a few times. CDR3 amino acids: CASSWQPDRVGQPQHF. The CDR3 region has the DNA TGTGCCAGCAGTTGGCAACCTGACAGGGTGGGCCAGCCCCAGCATTTT. J is TRBJ1-5 and V is TRBV2, with 7 bases matching TRBD1. Germline lookup yields CDR1 SNHLY and CDR2 FYNNEI. The CDR3 loop spans 16 amino acids. Trimming at V came to 5 bases and at J to 7 bases, leaving 14 bases not matched to a gene.

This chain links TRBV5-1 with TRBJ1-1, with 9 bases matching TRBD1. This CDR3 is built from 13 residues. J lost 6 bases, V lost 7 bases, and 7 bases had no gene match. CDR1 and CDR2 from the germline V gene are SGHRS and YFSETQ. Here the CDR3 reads CASQLTGGPEAFF. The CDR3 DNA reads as TGCGCCAGCCAACTGACAGGGGGACCTGAAGCTTTCTTT.

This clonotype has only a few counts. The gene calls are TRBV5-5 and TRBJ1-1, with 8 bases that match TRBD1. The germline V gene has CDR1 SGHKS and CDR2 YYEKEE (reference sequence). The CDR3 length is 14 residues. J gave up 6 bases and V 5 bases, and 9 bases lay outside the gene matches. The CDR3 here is CASRDTGGKAEAFF. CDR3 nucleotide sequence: TGTGCCAGCAGGGATACAGGGGGAAAGGCTGAAGCTTTCTTT.

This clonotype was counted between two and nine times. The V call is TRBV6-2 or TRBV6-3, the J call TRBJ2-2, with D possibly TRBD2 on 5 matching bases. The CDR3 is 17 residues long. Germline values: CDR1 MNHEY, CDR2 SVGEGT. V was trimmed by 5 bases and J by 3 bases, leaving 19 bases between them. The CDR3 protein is CASSSGRGLDDTGELFF. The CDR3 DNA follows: TGTGCCAGCAGTAGCGGCCGGGGTTTAGATGACACCGGGGAGCTGTTTTTT.

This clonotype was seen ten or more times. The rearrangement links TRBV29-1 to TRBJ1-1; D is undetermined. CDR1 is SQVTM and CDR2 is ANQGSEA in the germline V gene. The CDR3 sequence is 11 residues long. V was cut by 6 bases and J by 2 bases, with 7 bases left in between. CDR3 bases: TGCAGCGTCCGAGTTAACACTGAAGCTTTCTTT. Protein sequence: CSVRVNTEAFF. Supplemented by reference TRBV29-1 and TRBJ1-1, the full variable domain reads SAVISQKPSRDICQRGTSLTIQCQVDSQVTMMFWYRQQPGQSLTLIATANQGSEATYESGFVIDKFPISRPNLTFSTLTVSNMSPEDSSIYLCSVRVNTEAFFGQGTRLTVV.

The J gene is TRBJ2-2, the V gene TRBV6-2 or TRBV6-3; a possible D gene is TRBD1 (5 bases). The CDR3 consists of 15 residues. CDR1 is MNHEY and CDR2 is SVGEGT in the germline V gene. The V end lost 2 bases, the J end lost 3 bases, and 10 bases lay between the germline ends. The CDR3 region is CASSYRGGDTGELFF. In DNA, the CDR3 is TGTGCCAGCAGTTACAGGGGTGGGGACACCGGGGAGCTGTTTTTT.

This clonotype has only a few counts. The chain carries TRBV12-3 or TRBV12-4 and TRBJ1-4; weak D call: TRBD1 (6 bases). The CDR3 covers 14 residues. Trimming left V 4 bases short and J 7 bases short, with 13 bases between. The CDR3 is CASSSRGAAEKLFF. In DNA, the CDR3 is TGTGCCAGCAGTTCCCGGGGGGCAGCTGAAAAACTGTTTTTT.

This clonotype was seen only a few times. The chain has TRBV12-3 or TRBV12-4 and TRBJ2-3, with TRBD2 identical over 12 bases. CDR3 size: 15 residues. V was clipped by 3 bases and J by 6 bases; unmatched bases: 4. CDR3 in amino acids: CASSFPSGGADTQYF. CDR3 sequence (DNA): TGTGCCAGCAGTTTCCCTAGCGGGGGGGCCGATACGCAGTATTTT.

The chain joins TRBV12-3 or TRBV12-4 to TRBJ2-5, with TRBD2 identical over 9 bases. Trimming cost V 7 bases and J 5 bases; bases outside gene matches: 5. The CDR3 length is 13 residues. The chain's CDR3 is CASNLAGLETQYF. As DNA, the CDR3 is TGTGCCAGCAACCTAGCGGGGCTGGAGACCCAGTACTTC.

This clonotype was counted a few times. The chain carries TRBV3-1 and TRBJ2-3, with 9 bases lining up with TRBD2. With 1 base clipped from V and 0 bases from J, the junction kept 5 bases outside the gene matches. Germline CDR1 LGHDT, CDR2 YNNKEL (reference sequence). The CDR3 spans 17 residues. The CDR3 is CASSQVGLAYSTDTQYF. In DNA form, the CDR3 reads TGTGCCAGCAGCCAAGTCGGACTAGCGTATAGCACAGATACGCAGTATTTT.

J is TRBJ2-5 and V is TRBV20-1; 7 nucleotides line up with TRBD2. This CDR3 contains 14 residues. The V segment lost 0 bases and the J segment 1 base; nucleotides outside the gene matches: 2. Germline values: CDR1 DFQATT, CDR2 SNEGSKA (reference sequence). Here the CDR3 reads CSARDPSGQETQYF. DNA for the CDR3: TGCAGTGCTAGAGATCCTAGCGGCCAAGAGACCCAGTACTTC.

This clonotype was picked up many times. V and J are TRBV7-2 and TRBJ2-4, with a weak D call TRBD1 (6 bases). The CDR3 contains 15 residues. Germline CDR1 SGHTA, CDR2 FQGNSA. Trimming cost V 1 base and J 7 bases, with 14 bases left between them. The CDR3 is CASSLGGPRANIQYF. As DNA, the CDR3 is TGTGCCAGCAGCTTAGGGGGGCCCCGGGCGAACATTCAGTACTTC. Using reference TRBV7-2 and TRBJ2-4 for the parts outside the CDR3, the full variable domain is GAGVSQSPSNKVTEKGKDVELRCDPISGHTALYWYRQSLGQGLEFLIYFQGNSAPDKSGLPSDRFSAERTGGSVSTLTIQRTQQEDSAVYLCASSLGGPRANIQYFGAGTRLSVL.

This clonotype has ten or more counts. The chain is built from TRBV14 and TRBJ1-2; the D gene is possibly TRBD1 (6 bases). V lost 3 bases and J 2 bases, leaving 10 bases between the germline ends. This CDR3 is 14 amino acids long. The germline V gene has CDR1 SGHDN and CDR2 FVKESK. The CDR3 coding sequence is TGTGCCAGCAGCCAGATCGGGACAAACTATGGCTACACCTTC. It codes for CASSQIGTNYGYTF.

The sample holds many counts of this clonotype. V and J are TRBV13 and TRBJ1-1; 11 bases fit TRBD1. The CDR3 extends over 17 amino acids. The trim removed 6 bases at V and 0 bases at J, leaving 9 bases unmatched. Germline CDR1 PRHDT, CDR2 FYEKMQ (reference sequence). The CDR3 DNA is TGTGCCAGCAGTCCGGACAGGGGGCGGATCATGAACACTGAAGCTTTCTTT. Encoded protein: CASSPDRGRIMNTEAFF.

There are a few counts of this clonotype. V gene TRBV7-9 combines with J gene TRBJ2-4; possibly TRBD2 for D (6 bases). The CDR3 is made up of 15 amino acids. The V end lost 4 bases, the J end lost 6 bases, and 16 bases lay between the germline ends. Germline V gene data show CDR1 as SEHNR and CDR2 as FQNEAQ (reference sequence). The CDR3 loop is CASSSGTSYPNIQYF. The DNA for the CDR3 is TGTGCCAGCAGCTCCGGGACTTCGTACCCAAACATTCAGTACTTC.

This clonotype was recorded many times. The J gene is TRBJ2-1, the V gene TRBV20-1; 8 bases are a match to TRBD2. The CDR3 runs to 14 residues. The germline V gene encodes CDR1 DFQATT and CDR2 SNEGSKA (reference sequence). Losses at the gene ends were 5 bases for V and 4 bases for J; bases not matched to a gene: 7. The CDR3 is CSAPPGGRYNEQFF. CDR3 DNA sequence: TGCAGTGCTCCTCCGGGGGGGCGGTACAATGAGCAGTTCTTC.

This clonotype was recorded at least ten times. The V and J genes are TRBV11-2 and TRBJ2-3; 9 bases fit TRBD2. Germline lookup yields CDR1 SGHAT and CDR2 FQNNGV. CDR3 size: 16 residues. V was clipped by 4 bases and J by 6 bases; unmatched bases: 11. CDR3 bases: TGTGCCAGCAGCTCACACGTGGGACTAGCCGGGGATACGCAGTATTTT. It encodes CASSSHVGLAGDTQYF.

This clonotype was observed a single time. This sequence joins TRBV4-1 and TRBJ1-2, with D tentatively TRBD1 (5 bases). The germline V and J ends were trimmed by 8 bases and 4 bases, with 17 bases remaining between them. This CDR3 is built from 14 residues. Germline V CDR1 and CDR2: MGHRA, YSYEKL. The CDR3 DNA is TGCGCCAGCGCTTGGGGGAAGGTTGTCTATGGCTACACCTTC. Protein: CASAWGKVVYGYTF.

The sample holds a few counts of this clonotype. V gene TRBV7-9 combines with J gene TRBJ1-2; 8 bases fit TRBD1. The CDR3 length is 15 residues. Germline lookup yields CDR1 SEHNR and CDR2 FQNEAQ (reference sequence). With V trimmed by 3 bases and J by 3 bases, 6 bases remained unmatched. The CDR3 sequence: CASSFQDREDYGYTF. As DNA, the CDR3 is TGTGCCAGCAGCTTCCAGGACAGGGAAGACTATGGCTACACCTTC.

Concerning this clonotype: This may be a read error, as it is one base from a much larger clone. In DNA, the CDR3 is TGTGCCAGCAGCTTAGGCCATGAAGCTTTCTTT. Translating gives CASSLGHEAFF. This chain uses TRBV7-6 with TRBJ1-1, with D hard to call. This CDR3 region has 11 residues. CDR1 is SGHVS and CDR2 is FNYEAQ in the germline V gene. The V end lost 1 base, the J end lost 7 bases, and 4 bases lay between the germline ends.

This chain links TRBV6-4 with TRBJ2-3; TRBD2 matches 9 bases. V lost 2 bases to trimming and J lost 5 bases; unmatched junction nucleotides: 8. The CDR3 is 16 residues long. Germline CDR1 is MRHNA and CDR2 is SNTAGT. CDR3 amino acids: CASSDTVAGDVDTQYF. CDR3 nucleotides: TGTGCCAGCAGTGACACAGTAGCGGGGGATGTAGATACGCAGTATTTT.